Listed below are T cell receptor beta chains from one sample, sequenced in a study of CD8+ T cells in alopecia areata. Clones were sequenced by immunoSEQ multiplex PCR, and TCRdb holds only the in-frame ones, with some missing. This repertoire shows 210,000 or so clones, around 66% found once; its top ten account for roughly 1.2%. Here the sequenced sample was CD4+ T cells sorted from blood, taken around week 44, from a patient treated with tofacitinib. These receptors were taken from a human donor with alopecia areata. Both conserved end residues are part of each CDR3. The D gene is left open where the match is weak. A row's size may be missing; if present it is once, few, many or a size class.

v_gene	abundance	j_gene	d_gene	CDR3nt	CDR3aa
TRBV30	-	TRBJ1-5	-	TGTGCCTGGAGTTCCGGGGTTCGGCAGCCCCAGCATTTT	CAWSSGVRQPQHF
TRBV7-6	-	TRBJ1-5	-	TGTGCCAGCAGCCTCGGGGCAGGGCAGCCCCAGCATTTT	CASSLGAGQPQHF
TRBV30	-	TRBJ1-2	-	TGTGCCTTCACAGGTAGCTATGGCTACACCTTC	CAFTGSYGYTF
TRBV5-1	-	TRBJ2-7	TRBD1	TGCGCCAGCGGACGACAGGGTTCATCCTACGAGCAGTACTTC	CASGRQGSSYEQYF
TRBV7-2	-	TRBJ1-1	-	TGCGCCAGCAGCCTAGCTTGGGGCCAGAACACTGAAGCTTTCTTT	CASSLAWGQNTEAFF
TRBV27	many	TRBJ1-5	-	TGTGCCAGCAGTCCACATGGGATCCCTAGCAATCAGCCCCAGCATTTT	CASSPHGIPSNQPQHF
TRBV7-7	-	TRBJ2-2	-	TGTGCCAGCAGCGTGGCAGGCAACACCGGGGAGCTGTTTTTT	CASSVAGNTGELFF
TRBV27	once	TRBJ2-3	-	TGTGCCAGCAGACCAAACACAGATACGCAGTATTTT	CASRPNTDTQYF
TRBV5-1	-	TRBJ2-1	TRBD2	TGCGCCAGCAGCTCCCTCCCAGGGCCCGCGGGGGATGAGCAGTTCTTC	CASSSLPGPAGDEQFF
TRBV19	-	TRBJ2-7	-	TGTGCCAGTAGTATAGATCCGGCGGCCTACGAGCAGTACTTC	CASSIDPAAYEQYF
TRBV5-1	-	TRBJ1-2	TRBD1	TGCGCCAGCAAGGCCCCCGGGACAGGGGATATTCACTATGGCTACACCTTC	CASKAPGTGDIHYGYTF
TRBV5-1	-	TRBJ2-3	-	TGCGCCAGCAGCTATTTTGGGGGGAAGAGCACAGATACGCAGTATTTT	CASSYFGGKSTDTQYF
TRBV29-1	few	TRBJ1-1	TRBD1	TGCAGCGTTGTTGTCAGGGGGCTGAACACTGAAGCTTTCTTT	CSVVVRGLNTEAFF
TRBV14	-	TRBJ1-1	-	TGTGCCAGCAGCCAAGTACGCCTACGAGGCACTGAAGCTTTCTTT	CASSQVRLRGTEAFF
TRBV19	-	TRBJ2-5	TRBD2	TGTGCCAGTAGTATGATTAGCGGGGGGGCAGAGACCCAGTACTTC	CASSMISGGAETQYF
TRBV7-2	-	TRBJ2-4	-	TGTGCCAGCAGCTTACAGGGGTACAAAAACATTCAGTACTTC	CASSLQGYKNIQYF
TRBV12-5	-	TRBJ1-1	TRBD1	TGTGCTAGTGGTCCGTCAGGGGGCTTTACTGAAGCTTTCTTT	CASGPSGGFTEAFF
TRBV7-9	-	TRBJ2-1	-	TGTGCCAGCAGCTTCGGACTCGACAATGAGCAGTTCTTC	CASSFGLDNEQFF
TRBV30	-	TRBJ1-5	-	TGTGCCTGGAGTGTACTGGGGGGCAATCAGCCCCAGCATTTT	CAWSVLGGNQPQHF
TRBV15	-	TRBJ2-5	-	TGTGCCACCAGCAGGAGGGGAGGCGAGACCCAGTACTTC	CATSRRGGETQYF
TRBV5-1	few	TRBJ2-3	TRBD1	TGCGCCAGCAGCTGGAAGGGGGCAAGCACAGATACGCAGTATTTT	CASSWKGASTDTQYF
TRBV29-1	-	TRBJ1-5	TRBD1	TGCAGCGTTGGGACAGGGCTAGGCCAGCCCCAGCATTTT	CSVGTGLGQPQHF
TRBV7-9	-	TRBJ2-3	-	TGTGCCAGCAGCCACCTGATGGGCGGGGGCACAGATACGCAGTATTTT	CASSHLMGGGTDTQYF
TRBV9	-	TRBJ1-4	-	TGTGCCAGCAGCGGGTGGGGTGGGGAAAAACTGTTTTTT	CASSGWGGEKLFF
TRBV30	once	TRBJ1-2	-	TGTGCCTGGACTAGATGGGGGAACTATGGCTACACCTTC	CAWTRWGNYGYTF